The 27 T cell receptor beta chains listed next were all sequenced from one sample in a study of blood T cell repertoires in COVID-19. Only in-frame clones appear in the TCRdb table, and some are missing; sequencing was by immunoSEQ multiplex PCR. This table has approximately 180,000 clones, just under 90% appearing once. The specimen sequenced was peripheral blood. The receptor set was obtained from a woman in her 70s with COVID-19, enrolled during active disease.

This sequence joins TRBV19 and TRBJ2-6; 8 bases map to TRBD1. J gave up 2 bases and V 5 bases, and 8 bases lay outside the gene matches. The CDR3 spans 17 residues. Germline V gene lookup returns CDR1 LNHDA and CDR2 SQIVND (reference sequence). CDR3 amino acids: CASSSRTGRTGANVLTF. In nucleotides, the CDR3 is TGTGCCAGTAGTTCCAGGACAGGGAGGACTGGGGCCAACGTCCTGACTTTC.

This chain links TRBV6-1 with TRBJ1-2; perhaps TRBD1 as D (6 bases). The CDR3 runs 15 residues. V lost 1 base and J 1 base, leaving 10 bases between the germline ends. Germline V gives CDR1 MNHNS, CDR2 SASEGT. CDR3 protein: CASSEVGGYNYGYTF. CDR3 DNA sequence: TGTGCCAGCAGTGAAGTAGGGGGTTATAACTATGGCTACACCTTC.

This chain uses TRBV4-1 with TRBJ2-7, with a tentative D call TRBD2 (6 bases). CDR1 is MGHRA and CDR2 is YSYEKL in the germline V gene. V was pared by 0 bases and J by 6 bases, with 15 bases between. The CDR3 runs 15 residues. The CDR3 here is CASSQDPTSSVEQYF. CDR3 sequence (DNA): TGCGCCAGCAGCCAAGATCCAACTAGCTCGGTCGAGCAGTACTTC.

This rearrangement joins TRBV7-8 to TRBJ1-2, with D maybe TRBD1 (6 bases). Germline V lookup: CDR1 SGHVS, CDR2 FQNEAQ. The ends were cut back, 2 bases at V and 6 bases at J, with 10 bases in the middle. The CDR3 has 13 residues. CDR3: CASSLLGADGYTF. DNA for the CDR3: TGTGCCAGCAGCTTATTGGGGGCAGATGGCTACACCTTC.

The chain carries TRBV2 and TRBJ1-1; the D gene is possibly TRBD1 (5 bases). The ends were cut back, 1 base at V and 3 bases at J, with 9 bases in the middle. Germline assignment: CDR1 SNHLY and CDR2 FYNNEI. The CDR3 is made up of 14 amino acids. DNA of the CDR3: TGTGCCAGCAGTGAAGTCAGGGTATACACTGAAGCTTTCTTT. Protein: CASSEVRVYTEAFF.

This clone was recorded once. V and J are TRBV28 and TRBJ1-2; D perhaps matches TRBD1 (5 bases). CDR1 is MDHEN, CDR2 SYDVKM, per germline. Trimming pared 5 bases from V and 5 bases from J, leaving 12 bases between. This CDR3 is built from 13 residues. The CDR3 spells CASSRGGGYGYTF. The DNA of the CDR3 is TGTGCCAGCAGTCGGGGTGGGGGGTATGGCTACACCTTC.

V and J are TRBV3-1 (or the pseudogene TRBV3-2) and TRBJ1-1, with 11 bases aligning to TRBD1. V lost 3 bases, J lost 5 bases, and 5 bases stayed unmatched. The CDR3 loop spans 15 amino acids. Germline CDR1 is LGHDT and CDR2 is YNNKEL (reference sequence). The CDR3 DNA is TGTGCCAGCAGCCAGAGGACAGGGGGCGAGACTGAAGCTTTCTTT. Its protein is CASSQRTGGETEAFF.

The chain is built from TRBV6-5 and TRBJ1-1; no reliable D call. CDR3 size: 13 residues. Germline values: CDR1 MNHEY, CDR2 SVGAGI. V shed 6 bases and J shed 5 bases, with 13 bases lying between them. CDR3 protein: CASSRSPWTEAFF. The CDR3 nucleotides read TGTGCCAGCAGCCGGAGCCCGTGGACTGAAGCTTTCTTT.

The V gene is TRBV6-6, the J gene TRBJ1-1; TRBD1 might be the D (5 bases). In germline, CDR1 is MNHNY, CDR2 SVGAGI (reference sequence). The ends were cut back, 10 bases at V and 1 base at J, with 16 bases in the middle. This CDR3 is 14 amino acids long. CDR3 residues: CATQLGRANTEAFF. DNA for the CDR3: TGTGCCACCCAACTGGGCAGGGCGAACACTGAAGCTTTCTTT.

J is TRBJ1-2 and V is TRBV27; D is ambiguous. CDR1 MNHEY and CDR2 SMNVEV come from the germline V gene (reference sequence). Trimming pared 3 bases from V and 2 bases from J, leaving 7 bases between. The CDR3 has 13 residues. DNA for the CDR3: TGTGCCAGCAGTTTTTACGGGAACTATGGCTACACCTTC. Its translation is CASSFYGNYGYTF.

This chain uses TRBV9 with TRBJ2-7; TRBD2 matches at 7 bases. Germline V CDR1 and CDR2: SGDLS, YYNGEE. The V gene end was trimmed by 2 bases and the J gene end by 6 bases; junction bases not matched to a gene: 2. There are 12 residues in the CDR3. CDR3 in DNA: TGTGCCAGCAGCGTTTCGGGAGGCGAGCAGTACTTC. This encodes CASSVSGGEQYF.

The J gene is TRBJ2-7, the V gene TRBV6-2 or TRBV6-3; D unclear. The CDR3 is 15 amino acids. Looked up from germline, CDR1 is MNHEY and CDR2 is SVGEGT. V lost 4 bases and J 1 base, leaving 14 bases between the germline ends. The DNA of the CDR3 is TGTGCCAGCAGTTTTGAGGTATGGAGTTCCTACGAGCAGTACTTC. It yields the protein CASSFEVWSSYEQYF.

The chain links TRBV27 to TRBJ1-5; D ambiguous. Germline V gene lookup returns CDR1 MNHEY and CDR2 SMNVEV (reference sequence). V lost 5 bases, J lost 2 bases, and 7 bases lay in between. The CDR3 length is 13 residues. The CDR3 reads CASSQRRNQPQHF. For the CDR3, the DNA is TGTGCCAGCAGTCAGCGCCGCAATCAGCCCCAGCATTTT.

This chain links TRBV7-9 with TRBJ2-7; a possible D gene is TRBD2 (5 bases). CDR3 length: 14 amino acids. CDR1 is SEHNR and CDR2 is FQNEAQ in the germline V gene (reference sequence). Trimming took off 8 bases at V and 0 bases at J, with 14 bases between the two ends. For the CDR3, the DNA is TGTGCCAGCTCCCTAGCTCCTCTCTCCTACGAGCAGTACTTC. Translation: CASSLAPLSYEQYF.

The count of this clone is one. CDR3: CSAPRGNIQYF. CDR3 sequence (DNA): TGCAGTGCCCCCAGGGGAAACATTCAGTACTTC. V usage is TRBV20-1 and J usage is TRBJ2-4, with D maybe TRBD1 (6 bases). Per the germline V gene, CDR1 is DFQATT and CDR2 is SNEGSKA (reference sequence). The CDR3 loop spans 11 amino acids. V gave up 6 bases and J gave up 6 bases, with 9 bases separating them.

CDR3 coding DNA: TGTGCCAGCAGTTTTTACTCACCCGCAACTAATGAAAAACTGTTTTTT. It specifies CASSFYSPATNEKLFF. The rearrangement links TRBV27 to TRBJ1-4; D gene unclear. Trimming stripped 3 bases from V and 0 bases from J, with 11 bases between. CDR3 size: 16 residues. Looked up from germline, CDR1 is MNHEY and CDR2 is SMNVEV (reference sequence).

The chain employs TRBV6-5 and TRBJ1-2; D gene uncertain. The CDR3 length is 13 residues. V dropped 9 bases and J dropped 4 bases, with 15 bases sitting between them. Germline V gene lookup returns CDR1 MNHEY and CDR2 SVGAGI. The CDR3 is CASQSGGSYGYTF. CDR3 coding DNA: TGTGCCAGTCAAAGCGGAGGGAGCTATGGCTACACCTTC.

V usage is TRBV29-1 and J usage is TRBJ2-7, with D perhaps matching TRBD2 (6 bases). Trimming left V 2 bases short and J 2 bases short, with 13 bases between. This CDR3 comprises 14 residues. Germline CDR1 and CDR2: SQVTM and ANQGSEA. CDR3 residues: CSVELGGATYEQYF. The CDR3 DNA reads TGCAGCGTTGAACTCGGGGGAGCGACCTACGAGCAGTACTTC.

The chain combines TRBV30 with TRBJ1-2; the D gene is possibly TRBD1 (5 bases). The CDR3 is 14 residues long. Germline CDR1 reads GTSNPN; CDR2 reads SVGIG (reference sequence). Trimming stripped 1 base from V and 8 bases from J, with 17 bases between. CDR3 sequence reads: CAWSGRGGSGGYTF. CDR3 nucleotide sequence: TGTGCCTGGAGTGGAAGGGGAGGCTCAGGAGGCTACACCTTC.

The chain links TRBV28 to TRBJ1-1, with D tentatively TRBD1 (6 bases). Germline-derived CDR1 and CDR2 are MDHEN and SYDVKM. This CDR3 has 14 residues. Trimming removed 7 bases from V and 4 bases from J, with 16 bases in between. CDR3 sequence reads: CASTHGGAGTEAFF. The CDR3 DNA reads TGTGCCAGCACCCACGGGGGGGCTGGCACTGAAGCTTTCTTT.

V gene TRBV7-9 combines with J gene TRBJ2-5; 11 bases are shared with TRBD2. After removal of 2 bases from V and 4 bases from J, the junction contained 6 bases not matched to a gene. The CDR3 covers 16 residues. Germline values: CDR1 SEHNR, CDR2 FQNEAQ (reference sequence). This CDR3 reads CASSLILAGGGETQYF. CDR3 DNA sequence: TGTGCCAGCAGCTTAATCCTAGCGGGAGGAGGAGAGACCCAGTACTTC.

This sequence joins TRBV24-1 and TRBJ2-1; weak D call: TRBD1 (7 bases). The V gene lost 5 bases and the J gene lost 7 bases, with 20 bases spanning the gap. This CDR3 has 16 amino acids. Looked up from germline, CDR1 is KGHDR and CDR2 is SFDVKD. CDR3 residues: CATSVPGGGGRNEQFF. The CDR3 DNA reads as TGTGCCACCAGTGTCCCCGGAGGGGGCGGTCGGAATGAGCAGTTCTTC.

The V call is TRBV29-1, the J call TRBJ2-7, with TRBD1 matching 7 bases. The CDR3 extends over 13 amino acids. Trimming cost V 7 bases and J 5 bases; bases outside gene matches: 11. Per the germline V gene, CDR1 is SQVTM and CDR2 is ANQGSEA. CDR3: CSAGSTGNHEQYF. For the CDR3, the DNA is TGCAGCGCCGGCTCGACAGGGAACCACGAGCAGTACTTC.

Written as DNA, the CDR3 is TGTGCCAGCAGCGTGCTCAGGGACACCGGGGAGCTGTTTTTT. This sequence encodes CASSVLRDTGELFF. This sequence joins TRBV9 and TRBJ2-2; weak D call: TRBD1 (5 bases). The germline V gene has CDR1 SGDLS and CDR2 YYNGEE. The CDR3 extends over 14 amino acids. With 2 bases removed from V and 3 bases from J, the gap between germline ends came to 8 bases.

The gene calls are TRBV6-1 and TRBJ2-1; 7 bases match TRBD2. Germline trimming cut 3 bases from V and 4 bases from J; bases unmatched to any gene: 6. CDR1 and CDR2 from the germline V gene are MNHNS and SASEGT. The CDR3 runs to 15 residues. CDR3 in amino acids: CASSDTSVHYNEQFF. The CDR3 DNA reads TGTGCCAGCAGTGATACTAGCGTTCATTACAATGAGCAGTTCTTC.

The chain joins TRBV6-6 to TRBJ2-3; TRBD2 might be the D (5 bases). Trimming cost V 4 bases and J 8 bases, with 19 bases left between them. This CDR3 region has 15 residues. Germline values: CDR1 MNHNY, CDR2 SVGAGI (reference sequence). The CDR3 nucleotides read TGTGCCAGCAGTTCCGTGGCTAGCCTCCCCGGTACGCAGTATTTT. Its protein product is CASSSVASLPGTQYF.

CDR3 DNA sequence: TGTGCCAGCAGTCTCACATACTGGACAGCCCAAGAGACCCAGTACTTC. Translated: CASSLTYWTAQETQYF. The gene calls are TRBV28 and TRBJ2-5; possibly TRBD1 for D (6 bases). V shed 5 bases and J shed 1 base, with 17 bases lying between them. In germline, CDR1 is MDHEN, CDR2 SYDVKM. The CDR3 covers 16 residues.